The T cell receptor beta chain described here comes from a study of T-cell reconstitution after alpha-beta-depleted transplantation in children. The table lists this clonotype with a few counts. TCRbeta library construction was performed incorporating unique molecular identifiers. In TCRdb, the PCR reads were re-called with MiXCR into one record per CDR3 protein. This table has fewer than 500,000 distinct CDR3 sequences, roughly 44% appearing once. The V end lost 6 bases, the J end lost 1 base, and 9 bases lay between the germline ends. CDR3 size: 13 residues. The germline gives CDR1 MNHNY, CDR2 SVGAGI (reference sequence).

The starting material was PBMCs, obtained before TCRalphabeta/CD19-depleted stem cell transplant. The chain employs TRBV6-6 and TRBJ1-1; D not resolved. This receptor was identified in a girl aged 2 to 10 with aplastic anemia, due to receive a stem cell transplant. CDR3 DNA sequence: TGTGCCAGCAGGCTCCGGGGGAACACTGAAGCTTTCTTT. Protein: CASRLRGNTEAFF.